The 5 T cell receptor beta chains reported below all come from one sample, sequenced in a study of T cells in Graves' hyperthyroidism and ophthalmopathy. The investigators amplified TCR beta CDR3 regions from RNA transcripts. Initially, a first-round RT-PCR of the TCR CDR3 employed the HTBI primer set. TCRdb used MiXCR to reprocess the multiplex PCR reads, holding one entry per CDR3 protein. Of 650,000 to 800,000 distinct CDR3 sequences in the sample, 45% were seen once. Sequenced material: peripheral blood or thyroid tissue (not recorded which). The origin of the receptors is an adult man with Graves' disease, either hyperthyroidism or ophthalmopathy (not recorded which).

V gene TRBV25-1 combines with J gene TRBJ2-5, with 8 bases aligning to TRBD2. This CDR3 contains 12 residues. CDR1 MGHDK and CDR2 SYGVNS come from the germline V gene. The ends lost 6 bases at V and 6 bases at J; junction bases unmatched: 3. The CDR3 nucleotides are TGTGCCAGCAGCGGGGGGGCACAGACCCAGTACTTC. The encoded protein is CASSGGAQTQYF.

The CDR3 reads CASSYLGQAYEQYF. In DNA form, the CDR3 reads TGTGCCAGCAGTTATCTGGGACAGGCCTACGAGCAGTACTTC. The V and J genes are TRBV6-5 and TRBJ2-7; 8 nucleotides agree with TRBD1. CDR1 and CDR2 (germline): MNHEY, SVGAGI. There are 14 residues in the CDR3. The trim removed 3 bases at V and 2 bases at J, leaving 3 bases unmatched.

This chain connects TRBV3-1 to TRBJ2-7; the D gene is possibly TRBD1 (6 bases). V was shortened by 1 base and J by 5 bases, with 9 bases between the two germline ends. The germline gives CDR1 LGHDT, CDR2 YNNKEL (reference sequence). The CDR3 is made up of 13 amino acids. CDR3 DNA sequence: TGTGCCAGCAGCCAAGTTTACAGGGACGAGCAGTACTTC. This encodes CASSQVYRDEQYF.

In this sample, this clonotype turned up a few times. The chain employs TRBV9 and TRBJ1-1; TRBD1 matches 8 bases. Germline CDR1 reads SGDLS; CDR2 reads YYNGEE. After removal of 2 bases from V and 1 base from J, the junction contained 4 bases not matched to a gene. The CDR3 is 15 amino acids. Written as DNA, the CDR3 is TGTGCCAGCAGCGTGGGACAGGCGCCGAACACTGAAGCTTTCTTT. Its translation is CASSVGQAPNTEAFF.

This sequence joins TRBV7-2 and TRBJ1-1, with D hard to call. Per the germline V gene, CDR1 is SGHTA and CDR2 is FQGNSA. CDR3 length: 11 residues. V was shortened by 8 bases and J by 8 bases, with 12 bases between the two germline ends. The CDR3 nucleotides are TGTGCCAGCCTAGGACGTCGCGAAGCTTTCTTT. Translated, it gives CASLGRREAFF.